This T cell receptor (beta chain) was profiled in a study of cytomegalovirus exposure and HLA in healthy donors. The PCR had 60 Vbeta and 13 Jbeta primers. Only in-frame clones appear in the TCRdb table, and some are missing; sequencing was by immunoSEQ multiplex PCR. Here the sample spans 170,000 or so clones, over 65% being singletons. General study results and limits: CMV serostatus was the only recorded immune exposure for donors.

Remarks on this clone: Its antigen remains unidentified.

V was shortened by 0 bases and J by 5 bases, with 13 bases between the two germline ends. Germline-derived CDR1 and CDR2 are GTSNPN and SVGIG (reference sequence). The CDR3 runs to 14 residues. Material: PBMCs. V is TRBV30 and J is TRBJ2-5; D unresolved. The source of this sequence is a woman in her 30s in good health and CMV-seropositive. The CDR3 spells CAWSVRKTRETQYF. The CDR3 DNA reads TGTGCCTGGAGTGTACGGAAAACGCGGGAGACCCAGTACTTC.